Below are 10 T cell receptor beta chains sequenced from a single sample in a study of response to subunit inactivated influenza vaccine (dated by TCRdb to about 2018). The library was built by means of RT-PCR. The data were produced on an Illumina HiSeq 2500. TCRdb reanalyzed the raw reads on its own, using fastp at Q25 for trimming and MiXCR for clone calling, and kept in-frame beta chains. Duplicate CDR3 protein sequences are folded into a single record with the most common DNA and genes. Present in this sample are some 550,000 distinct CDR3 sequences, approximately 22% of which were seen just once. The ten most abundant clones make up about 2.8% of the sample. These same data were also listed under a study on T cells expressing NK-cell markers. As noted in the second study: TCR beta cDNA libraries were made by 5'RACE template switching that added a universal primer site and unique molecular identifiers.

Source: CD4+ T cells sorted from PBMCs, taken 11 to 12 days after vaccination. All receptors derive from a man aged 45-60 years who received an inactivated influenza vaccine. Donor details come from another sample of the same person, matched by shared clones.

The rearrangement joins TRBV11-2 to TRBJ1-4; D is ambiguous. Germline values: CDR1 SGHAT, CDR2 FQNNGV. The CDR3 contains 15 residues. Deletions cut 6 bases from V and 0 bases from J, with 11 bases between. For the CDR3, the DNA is TGTGCCAGCAGGTCGAATCTTGCAACTAATGAAAAACTGTTTTTT. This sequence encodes CASRSNLATNEKLFF.

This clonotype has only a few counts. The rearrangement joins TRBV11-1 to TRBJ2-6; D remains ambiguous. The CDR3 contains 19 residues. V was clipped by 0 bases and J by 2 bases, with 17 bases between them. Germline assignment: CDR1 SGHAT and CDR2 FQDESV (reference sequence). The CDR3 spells CASSLAFRLLLAGANVLTF. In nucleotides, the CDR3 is TGTGCCAGCAGCTTAGCGTTTCGCTTACTCTTGGCTGGGGCCAACGTCCTGACTTTC.

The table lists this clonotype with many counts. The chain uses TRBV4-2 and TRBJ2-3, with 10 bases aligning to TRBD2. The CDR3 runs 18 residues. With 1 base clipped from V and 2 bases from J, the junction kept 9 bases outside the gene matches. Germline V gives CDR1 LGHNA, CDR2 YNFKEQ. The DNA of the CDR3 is TGTGCCAGCAGCCAAGGCCTAGCGGGGGTAGGGGCCACAGATACGCAGTATTTT. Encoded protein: CASSQGLAGVGATDTQYF.

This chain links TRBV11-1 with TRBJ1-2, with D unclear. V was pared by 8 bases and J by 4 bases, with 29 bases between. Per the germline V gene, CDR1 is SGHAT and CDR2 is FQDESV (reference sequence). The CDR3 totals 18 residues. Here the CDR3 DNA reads TGTGCCAGCCTTCGGGTTCGGTCAGGCGAGTTTTCTGGCTATGGCTACACCTTC. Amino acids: CASLRVRSGEFSGYGYTF.

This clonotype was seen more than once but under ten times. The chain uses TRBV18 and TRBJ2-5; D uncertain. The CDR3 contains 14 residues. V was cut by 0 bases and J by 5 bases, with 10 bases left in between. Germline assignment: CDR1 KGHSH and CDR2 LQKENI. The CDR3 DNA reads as TGTGCCAGCTCACCACCGAACAGCGTGGAGACCCAGTACTTC. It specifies CASSPPNSVETQYF.

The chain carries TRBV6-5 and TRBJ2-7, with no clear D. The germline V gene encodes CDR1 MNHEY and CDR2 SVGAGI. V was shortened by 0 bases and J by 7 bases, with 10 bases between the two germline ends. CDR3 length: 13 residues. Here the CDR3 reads CASSYSRFGEQYF. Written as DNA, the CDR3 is TGTGCCAGCAGTTACTCCAGGTTTGGTGAGCAGTACTTC.

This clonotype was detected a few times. Here the CDR3 DNA reads TGTGCCACCAGCAGAGATCTTGCGGCCGGGGAGCTGTTTTTT. Residues: CATSRDLAAGELFF. The rearrangement links TRBV15 to TRBJ2-2, with D uncertain. This CDR3 spans 14 amino acids. Looked up from germline, CDR1 is LNHNV and CDR2 is YYDKDF (reference sequence). The V end was cut by 0 bases, the J end by 6 bases, with 8 bases between.

The CDR3 spells CASSQTDRGTEAFF. CDR3 nucleotide sequence: TGTGCCAGCAGCCAAACGGACAGGGGTACTGAAGCTTTCTTT. This chain links TRBV3-1 with TRBJ1-1, with 9 bases matching TRBD1. Germline values: CDR1 LGHDT, CDR2 YNNKEL (reference sequence). J gave up 5 bases and V 2 bases, and 3 bases lay outside the gene matches. The CDR3 covers 14 residues. The whole variable domain, remainder taken from reference TRBV3-1 and TRBJ1-1, is DTAVSQTPKYLVTQMGNDKSIKCEQNLGHDTMYWYKQDSKKFLKIMFSYNNKELIINETVPNRFSPKSPDKAHLNLHINSLELGDSAVYFCASSQTDRGTEAFFGQGTRLTVV.

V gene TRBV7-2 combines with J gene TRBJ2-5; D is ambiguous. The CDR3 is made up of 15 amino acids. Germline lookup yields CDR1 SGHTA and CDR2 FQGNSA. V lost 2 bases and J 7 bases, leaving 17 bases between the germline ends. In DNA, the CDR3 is TGTGCCAGCAGCTTAAGGCCTACCCGACGAGCGACCCAGTACTTC. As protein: CASSLRPTRRATQYF.

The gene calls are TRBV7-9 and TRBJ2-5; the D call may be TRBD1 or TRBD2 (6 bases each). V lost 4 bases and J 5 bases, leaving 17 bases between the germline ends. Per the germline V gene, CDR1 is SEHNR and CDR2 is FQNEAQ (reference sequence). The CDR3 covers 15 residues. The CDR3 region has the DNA TGTGCCAGCAGCTACGCCGTCCGGGGGCGGGAGACCCAGTACTTC. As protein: CASSYAVRGRETQYF.